The clone carrying this T cell receptor (beta chain) was seen a single time. Its antigen is not known. These data are taken from a study of T cell responses to AZD1222 COVID-19 vaccine. Overall study results and limits: Spike-spanning, vaccine-associated CD4 TCRs were dominant at 160-218 and 743-854. Clonal diversity may have been underestimated in mostly white British donors. Baseline seropositivity characterized only a handful of AZD1222 recipients.

Data came from immunoSEQ multiplex PCR; TCRdb stores just in-frame clones and leaves some out. The sample has 190,000 or so clones, over 85% seen once; the top ten hold 1%. The source of this sequence is an adult who received the AZD1222 COVID-19 vaccine. The sequences come from peripheral blood, collected 28 days after the second AZD1222 dose.

The CDR3 here is CASSLAASGDQETQYF. In DNA form, the CDR3 reads TGCGCCAGCAGCTTGGCGGCTAGCGGGGATCAAGAGACCCAGTACTTC. This chain joins TRBV5-1 and TRBJ2-5; 9 bases align to TRBD2. The germline V gene has CDR1 SGHRS and CDR2 YFSETQ. The CDR3 length is 16 residues. V lost 0 bases to trimming and J lost 2 bases; unmatched junction nucleotides: 5.